The rows below give T cell receptor beta chains drawn from one sample of a study of blood T cell repertoires in COVID-19. Method: immunoSEQ multiplex PCR; TCRdb's copy keeps in-frame clones and lacks some. The sample holds 150,000 to 250,000 clones, about nine tenths seen once. The sample taken for sequencing was PBMCs or T cells enriched from blood (not recorded which). Receptors originate from a woman in her twenties or thirties who had recovered from COVID-19. CDR3s leave out the opening cysteine and the closing phenylalanine or tryptophan.

CDR3 protein	V gene	J gene
ASGKDRGYTEAF	TRBV7-2	TRBJ1-1
ASSDFSGRAGDTQY	TRBV2	TRBJ2-3
ASSSGTGTDTQY	TRBV6-4	TRBJ2-3
ASSRGQDKNIQY	TRBV7-8	TRBJ2-4
ASSTYGGISTDTQY	TRBV11-2	TRBJ2-3
SARREAQQF	TRBV20-1	TRBJ2-1
ASSDPRDYRLHLPYYGYT	TRBV19	TRBJ1-2
ASSPTPGGWTGELF	TRBV11-2	TRBJ2-2
ASSPRTGGNTEAF	TRBV7-2	TRBJ1-1
ASSLGLTSGGENIQY	TRBV7-9	TRBJ2-4
ASGSGVEAGNTIY	TRBV18	TRBJ1-3
ASSLTGGEQY	TRBV7-3	TRBJ2-7
ASSHSTRTYEQY	TRBV3-1/TRBV3-2	TRBJ2-7
ASSLTSGRVLYTQY	TRBV27	TRBJ2-3
ASSQEKTSGGTDTQY	TRBV4-1	TRBJ2-3
ASSISSVLAGNTQY	TRBV19	TRBJ2-3
ASSSEGRSETQY	TRBV7-3	TRBJ2-5
ATSRGSGGNGELF	TRBV10-1	TRBJ2-2
ASSFYPALYNEQF	TRBV7-3	TRBJ2-1
AWSARDRGYNSPLH	TRBV30	TRBJ1-6
ASSLEGGGDYGYT	TRBV7-9	TRBJ1-2
ATSDLGRNNEQF	TRBV24-1	TRBJ2-1
ASSARDRSSYEQY	TRBV7-2	TRBJ2-7
ASSLARNWGGGTEAF	TRBV7-8	TRBJ1-1
ASSLKRFYNEQF	TRBV13	TRBJ2-1
ASSWTGGPRFEQF	TRBV7-3	TRBJ2-1
ASRGTMTGELF	TRBV7-3	TRBJ2-2
ASSDRDFTDTQY	TRBV9	TRBJ2-3
ASINRGDQPQH	TRBV6-6	TRBJ1-5